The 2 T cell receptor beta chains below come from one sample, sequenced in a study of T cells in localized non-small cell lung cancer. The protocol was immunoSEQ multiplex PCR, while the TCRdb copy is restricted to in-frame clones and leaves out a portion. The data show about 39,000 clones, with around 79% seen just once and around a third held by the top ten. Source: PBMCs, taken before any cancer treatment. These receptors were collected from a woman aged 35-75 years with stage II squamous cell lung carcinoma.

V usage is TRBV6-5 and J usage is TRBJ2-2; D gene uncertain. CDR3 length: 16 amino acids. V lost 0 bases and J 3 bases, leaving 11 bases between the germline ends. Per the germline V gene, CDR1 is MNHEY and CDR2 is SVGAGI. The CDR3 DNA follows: TGTGCCAGCAGTTACTCGAGTTCAGGAGACACCGGGGAGCTGTTTTTT. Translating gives CASSYSSSGDTGELFF.

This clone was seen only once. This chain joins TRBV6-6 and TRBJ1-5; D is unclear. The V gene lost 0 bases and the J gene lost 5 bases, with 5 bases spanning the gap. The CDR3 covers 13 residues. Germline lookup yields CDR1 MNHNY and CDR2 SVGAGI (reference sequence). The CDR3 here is CASSYSKDQPQHF. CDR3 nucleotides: TGTGCCAGCAGTTACTCGAAAGATCAGCCCCAGCATTTT.